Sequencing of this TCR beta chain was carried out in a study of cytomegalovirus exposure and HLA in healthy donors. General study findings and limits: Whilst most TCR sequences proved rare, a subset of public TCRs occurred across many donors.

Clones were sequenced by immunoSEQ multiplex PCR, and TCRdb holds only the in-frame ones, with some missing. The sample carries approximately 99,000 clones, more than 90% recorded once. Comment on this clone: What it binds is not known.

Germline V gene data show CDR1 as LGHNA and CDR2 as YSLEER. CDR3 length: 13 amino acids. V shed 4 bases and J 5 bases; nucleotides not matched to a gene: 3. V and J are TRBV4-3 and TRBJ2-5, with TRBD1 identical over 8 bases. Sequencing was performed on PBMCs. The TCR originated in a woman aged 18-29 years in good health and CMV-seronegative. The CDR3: CASSRDRGETQYF. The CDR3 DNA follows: TGCGCCAGCAGCCGCGACAGGGGTGAGACCCAGTACTTC.